A selection of T cell receptor beta chains follows, all from one sample in a study of CD8+CD57+ T cells in acquired aplastic anemia. Each CDR3 protein gets one entry after TCRdb re-called the reads with MiXCR. Of under 350,000 distinct CDR3 sequences listed, 55% to 60% were seen once; the top ten hold around 8%. The sample consisted of sorted CD4+, CD8+, or CD8+CD57+ T cells (not recorded which) from PBMCs. These receptors were obtained from a human donor with severe aplastic anemia or a healthy control (not recorded which). Both conserved end residues are part of each CDR3. D genes are given only for firm matches. Size values are once, few and many counts, or a class for expanded clones, and some rows have none.

j_call clone_size d_call v_call cdr3_nt cdr3_aa
TRBJ2-7 - - TRBV10-3 TGTGCCATCAGTGAGTCAGAGATTACCTACGAGCAGTACTTC CAISESEITYEQYF
TRBJ2-2 few - TRBV7-6 TGTGCCAGCAGCTCTCCCCGTGCCGGGGAGCTGTTTTTT CASSSPRAGELFF
TRBJ2-7 - - TRBV7-2 TGCGCCAGCAGCCAAGGGACCAAAAGGAGCTACGAGCAGTACTTC CASSQGTKRSYEQYF
TRBJ2-5 - - TRBV7-2 TGTGCTAGCGGCCCAGATCCGGGGGAGACCCAGTACTTC CASGPDPGETQYF
TRBJ1-6 many TRBD1 TRBV28 TGTGCCAGCAGTCCTGGACAGGGTGTCTCACCCCTCCACTTT CASSPGQGVSPLHF
TRBJ1-1 many - TRBV10-3 TGTGCCATCAGTGGGCTGGGGACTGAAGCTTTCTTT CAISGLGTEAFF
TRBJ1-5 - TRBD1 TRBV20-1 TGCAGTGCTAGGGAGACAGGGGGAAGCAATCAGCCCCAGCATTTT CSARETGGSNQPQHF
TRBJ1-2 few - TRBV7-3 TGTGCCAGCAGCAGCCAGGGTTCTGAAGGCTACACCTTC CASSSQGSEGYTF
TRBJ1-1 - - TRBV19 TGTGCCAGTAGTATCCGGGAGAACACTGAAGCTTTCTTT CASSIRENTEAFF
TRBJ2-3 - TRBD2 TRBV29-1 TGCAGCGTTACCGTAGCGGGAGATACGCAGTATTTT CSVTVAGDTQYF
TRBJ2-1 - - TRBV29-1 TGCAGCGTTGAAGGCGTCGGCCTTGGGGGGTTCTTC CSVEGVGLGGFF
TRBJ1-6 few - TRBV14 TGTGCCAGCAGCCTCGAGAGAAATAATTCACCCCTCCACTTT CASSLERNNSPLHF
TRBJ2-7 few - TRBV7-6 TGTGCCAGCAGCTCGTTGCCTTTGGCGGGAAGCGGCTACGAGCAGTACTTC CASSSLPLAGSGYEQYF
TRBJ1-1 - - TRBV15 TGTGCCACTTCGGAAGCCTCGAACACTGAAGCTTTCTTT CATSEASNTEAFF
TRBJ1-1 few - TRBV11-3 TGTGCCAGCAGCTTAGTGGGTGACACTGAAGCTTTCTTT CASSLVGDTEAFF
TRBJ1-1 - - TRBV4-1 TGCGCCAGCAGCCAGACCACGAACACTGAAGCTTTCTTT CASSQTTNTEAFF
TRBJ2-2 - - TRBV20-1 TGCAGTGCTCTAGAGGGCACCGGGGAGCTGTTTTTT CSALEGTGELFF
TRBJ2-7 few - TRBV7-2 TGTGCCAGCAGCTTGGATTGGGGGGCTCAGTACGAGCAGTACTTC CASSLDWGAQYEQYF
TRBJ2-7 - TRBD1 TRBV6-5 TGTGCCAGTAAGGGACAGGGAATGGGGGAGCAGTACTTC CASKGQGMGEQYF
TRBJ2-5 few - TRBV29-1 TGCAGCGTTGTCCCTAGCAGGGAGACCCAGTACTTC CSVVPSRETQYF
TRBJ2-1 few - TRBV6-1 TGTGCCAGCAGTGGGACACAGGGAAGGGGCAATACCAATGAGCAGTTCTTC CASSGTQGRGNTNEQFF
TRBJ2-1 once - TRBV29-1 TGCAGCGTTGAATGGGTGGGCGATGAGCAGTTCTTC CSVEWVGDEQFF
TRBJ1-2 once TRBD1 TRBV10-3 TGTGCCAGCAGCTCCAGGGGGATAGGCTACACCTTC CASSSRGIGYTF
TRBJ1-3 - - TRBV7-6 TGTGCCAGCAGCTTAGCGGGGGGCTCGTATGGAAACACCATATATTTT CASSLAGGSYGNTIYF
TRBJ2-1 - - TRBV6-5 TGTGCCAGCAGTTACTCGGACTACAGCGTACGGTTCCCCGATGAGCAGTTCTTC CASSYSDYSVRFPDEQFF
TRBJ2-5 once TRBD2 TRBV9 TGTGCCAGCAGCGTAGGAAATAGCGGGAAAGAGACCCAGTACTTC CASSVGNSGKETQYF
TRBJ2-7 - TRBD1 TRBV7-2 TGTGCCAGCAGCTTAGGGACAGGCTTCTCCTACGAGCAGTACTTC CASSLGTGFSYEQYF
TRBJ2-2 - - TRBV5-1 TGCGCCAGCAGCCCGCTTTCCTTAAACACCGGGGAGCTGTTTTTT CASSPLSLNTGELFF
TRBJ1-1 many TRBD1 TRBV7-8 TGTGCCATAACACAGGGGAGGTTCACTGAAGCTTTCTTT CAITQGRFTEAFF
TRBJ1-6 many - TRBV6-5 TGTGCCAGCAGAATCCGGGACCCAATTCCCCCATCCGATAATTCACCCCTCCACTTT CASRIRDPIPPSDNSPLHF
TRBJ1-1 - TRBD1 TRBV5-1 TGCGCCAGCAGCTATGGACAGGGAGGCACTGAAGCTTTCTTT CASSYGQGGTEAFF
TRBJ2-1 - TRBD1 TRBV11-1 TGTGCCAGCAGTACCGGACAGGGGCCCTACAATGAGCAGTTCTTC CASSTGQGPYNEQFF
TRBJ2-1 once TRBD1 TRBV5-5 TGTGCCAGCAGCTGGACAGGTTTGTTCAATGAGCAGTTCTTC CASSWTGLFNEQFF
TRBJ2-2 many - TRBV20-1 TGCAGTGCTCAATCCCCGGTGAACACCGGGGAGCTGTTTTTT CSAQSPVNTGELFF
TRBJ2-5 many - TRBV29-1 TGCAGCGTGGGGCGCCGACTTTCGATACCGCAGTACTTC CSVGRRLSIPQYF
TRBJ2-7 many TRBD1 TRBV28 TGTGCCAGCAGTTTAACGGACAGGGCGTCCTACGAGCAGTACTTC CASSLTDRASYEQYF
TRBJ2-2 - - TRBV7-3 TGTGCCAGCACTGATGGGGGCAGAACCGGGGAGCTGTTTTTT CASTDGGRTGELFF
TRBJ1-5 once - TRBV2 TGTGCCAGCAGCGGGGCGGGGAGTCAGCCCCAGCATTTT CASSGAGSQPQHF
TRBJ2-7 - - TRBV19 TGTGCCAACAGAAGGATCTACGAGCAGTACTTC CANRRIYEQYF
TRBJ2-7 - - TRBV2 TGTGCCAGCAGTGAATCATACTACGAGCAGTACTTC CASSESYYEQYF
TRBJ2-7 - - TRBV6-2/TRBV6-3 TGTGCCAGCACCCACGGGGGCGAGCAGTACTTC CASTHGGEQYF
TRBJ1-6 - - TRBV7-2 TGTGCCAGCAGCTCATGGACAGATAATTCACCCCTCCACTTT CASSSWTDNSPLHF
TRBJ2-2 many - TRBV5-1 TGCGCCAGCAACCGGGCCGGGTACACCGGGGAGCTGTTTTTT CASNRAGYTGELFF
TRBJ2-3 - - TRBV24-1 TGTGCCACCAGTGATTTCCGGACCCCTAGCACAGATACGCAGTATTTT CATSDFRTPSTDTQYF
TRBJ2-7 - - TRBV7-8 TGTGCCAGCAGCTTTGGTGGGGCGGGGGCTTACGAGCAGTACTTC CASSFGGAGAYEQYF
TRBJ2-2 - - TRBV7-9 TGTGCCAGCAGCTTAGTCCTCCTTGGGGGGGAGCTGTTTTTT CASSLVLLGGELFF
TRBJ1-2 - TRBD1 TRBV5-4 TGTGCCAGCAGCAACAAAATACAGGGGGGCGGAGATGGCTACACCTTC CASSNKIQGGGDGYTF
TRBJ2-7 - TRBD2 TRBV7-2 TGTGCCAGCAGCTTGGGACTAGCGGGCTACAACGAGCAGTACTTC CASSLGLAGYNEQYF
TRBJ2-1 many TRBD1 TRBV11-1 TGTGCCAGCAGCCTCCGACAGGGGGCGGAAGGGGATGAGCAGTTCTTC CASSLRQGAEGDEQFF
TRBJ1-1 - - TRBV7-9 TGTGCCGGGGAAAGGACCCAGAACACTGAAGCTTTCTTT CAGERTQNTEAFF
TRBJ1-3 many - TRBV20-1 TGCAGTGCTAGAGATGCCGGGTCGGGGGGGATAGACACCATATATTTT CSARDAGSGGIDTIYF
TRBJ1-1 - TRBD1 TRBV5-1 TGCGCCAGCAGCGCGGGACAGGGACTGAACACTGAAGCTTTCTTT CASSAGQGLNTEAFF
TRBJ2-7 - - TRBV7-9 TGTGCCAGCAGCTTAGCGGCCGGGACGGGCTCCTACGAGCAGTACTTC CASSLAAGTGSYEQYF
TRBJ1-4 - - TRBV10-3 TGCGCCATCAGTGCACAGTCGACGATTAATGAAAAACTGTTTTTT CAISAQSTINEKLFF
TRBJ2-1 - - TRBV19 TGTGCCAGTAGTGACTACTCCTGGAATGAGCAGTTCTTC CASSDYSWNEQFF
TRBJ2-7 few - TRBV3-1 TGTGCCAGCAGCCAAGTCCAAATGGGCTTCTACGAGCAGTACTTC CASSQVQMGFYEQYF